This entry features one T cell receptor (beta chain) sequence. In the original workflow: Reference gene primers were amplified, and this amplification served to estimate nucleated cell counts. Assay: immunoSEQ multiplex PCR; the TCRdb copy retains only in-frame clones and omits some. The DNA was the basis for D and trimming; V, J and clone size are from that table. The table has 130,000 to 150,000 clones, 85% to 90% seen once; the top ten hold roughly 37%. The data derive from a study of blood T cell repertoires in COVID-19. About the research overall: Samples representing acute and convalescent COVID-19 were sourced from the United States, Italy and Spain. In each case, the material was cDNA or gDNA derived from T cells, B-cell-depleted T cells, or PBMCs.

This CDR3 spans 15 amino acids. Germline V lookup: CDR1 MNHEY, CDR2 SMNVEV (reference sequence). V shed 6 bases and J shed 11 bases, with 23 bases lying between them. The specimen sequenced was peripheral blood. This clonotype was sampled from a man aged 45-65 years who had recovered from COVID-19. V is TRBV27 and J is TRBJ1-3; D uncertain. In DNA form, the CDR3 reads TGTGCCAGCAGCCCTGCGGACGCGGGCAGGAGCGCCATATATTTT. Its translation is CASSPADAGRSAIYF.